Listed below are T cell receptor beta chains from one sample, sequenced in a study of shared clonotypes between healthy human individuals. The method was immunoSEQ multiplex PCR; TCRdb's version includes in-frame clones alone and lacks a portion of them. The profile covers roughly 2 million clones, with 95% appearing a single time and 0.1% to 0.15% taken by the ten largest. Sequenced: naive CD4+ T cells sorted from blood. The source of these receptors is a man aged 18 to 35 in good health. The CDR3 runs from the conserved cysteine through the conserved F or W. A D gene is named only where the DNA matches it firmly. Clone sizes are given selectively: once, few, many, or a class where the clone is expanded.

NA	NA	TRBV6-1	TRBJ2-7	CASSGMGAGPEEQYF	TGTGCCAGCAGTGGAATGGGGGCTGGACCCGAAGAGCAGTACTTC
NA	NA	TRBV4-3	TRBJ2-6	CASSQELNSGANVLTF	TGCGCCAGCAGCCAAGAGCTTAACTCTGGGGCCAACGTCCTGACTTTC
NA	NA	TRBV6-6	TRBJ2-2	CASSYDHINTGELFF	TGTGCCAGCAGTTACGACCACATTAACACCGGGGAGCTGTTTTTT
NA	NA	TRBV28	TRBJ1-3	CASRRGPGNTIYF	TGTGCCAGCAGGCGCGGACCTGGAAACACCATATATTTT
NA	NA	TRBV7-9	TRBJ1-1	CASSPVQSEAFF	TGTGCCAGCAGCCCAGTCCAGTCTGAAGCTTTCTTT
NA	NA	TRBV5-1	TRBJ1-4	CASSLDSDNEKLFF	TGCGCCAGCAGCTTGGACAGCGATAATGAAAAACTGTTTTTT
NA	TRBD2	TRBV5-1	TRBJ2-1	CASSLEVGTSGEQFF	TGCGCCAGCAGCTTGGAGGTCGGGACTAGCGGGGAGCAGTTCTTC
NA	NA	TRBV4-1	TRBJ1-2	CASSQGTQSGYGYTF	TGCGCCAGCAGCCAAGGGACCCAAAGCGGCTATGGCTACACCTTC
NA	NA	TRBV12-5	TRBJ2-1	CASGPPLIRGYNEQFF	TGTGCTAGTGGTCCCCCCCTGATTCGAGGCTACAATGAGCAGTTCTTC
few	NA	TRBV5-1	TRBJ1-5	CASSFYSNQPQHF	TGCGCCAGCAGCTTTTACAGCAATCAGCCCCAGCATTTT
NA	TRBD1	TRBV5-1	TRBJ2-2	CASSSRTGYLGDTGELFF	TGCGCCAGCAGCTCTCGGACAGGATACTTAGGGGACACCGGGGAGCTGTTTTTT
NA	NA	TRBV11-2	TRBJ2-2	CASSLGSRANTGELFF	TGTGCCAGCAGCTTGGGGTCCCGAGCGAACACCGGGGAGCTGTTTTTT
NA	NA	TRBV2	TRBJ2-5	CASSPYRDPNVGETQYF	TGTGCCAGCAGCCCCTACCGGGATCCCAACGTGGGAGAGACCCAGTACTTC
NA	TRBD1	TRBV5-1	TRBJ2-7	CASSSPGQGFYEQYF	TGCGCCAGCAGCTCACCGGGACAGGGCTTCTACGAGCAGTACTTC
NA	NA	TRBV19	TRBJ1-1	CASSRAYPGTEAFF	TGTGCCAGTAGTAGGGCCTACCCCGGCACTGAAGCTTTCTTT
NA	NA	TRBV28	TRBJ1-2	CASSLTFDPYGYTF	TGTGCCAGCAGTTTAACGTTTGACCCTTATGGCTACACCTTC
NA	NA	TRBV7-9	TRBJ1-2	CASSPLQGVPRSSHYGYTF	TGTGCCAGCAGCCCCCTCCAGGGAGTACCACGAAGCTCTCACTATGGCTACACCTTC
NA	TRBD1	TRBV10-3	TRBJ1-2	CAIKSAPGTDYGYTF	TGTGCCATCAAATCCGCACCCGGGACAGACTATGGCTACACCTTC
NA	NA	TRBV4-3	TRBJ2-3	CASSQSALTDTQYF	TGCGCCAGCAGCCAAAGCGCCCTCACAGATACGCAGTATTTT
NA	TRBD1	TRBV19	TRBJ1-5	CASSSTGEGSNQPQHF	TGTGCCAGTAGCTCTACAGGGGAAGGGAGCAATCAGCCCCAGCATTTT
once	NA	TRBV28	TRBJ1-6	CASEPGLGPNSPLHF	TGTGCCAGCGAACCGGGACTGGGGCCTAATTCACCCCTCCACTTT
NA	NA	TRBV4-1	TRBJ2-4	CASSQGQEAKNIQYF	TGCGCCAGCAGCCAAGGACAAGAAGCCAAAAACATTCAGTACTTC
once	NA	TRBV19	TRBJ1-5	CASSIEAINQPQHF	TGTGCCAGTAGTATAGAGGCAATTAATCAGCCCCAGCATTTT
NA	NA	TRBV5-1	TRBJ1-5	CASSLAHGQPQHF	TGCGCCAGCAGCTTGGCCCATGGTCAGCCCCAGCATTTT
NA	TRBD1	TRBV4-2	TRBJ2-7	CASSQVWDRAYEQYF	TGTGCCAGCAGCCAAGTTTGGGACAGGGCATACGAGCAGTACTTC
NA	TRBD1	TRBV4-1	TRBJ2-7	CASSQDRGPLTRGRPYEQYF	TGCGCCAGCAGCCAAGATCGGGGTCCGTTGACCAGGGGGCGACCCTACGAGCAGTACTTC
NA	TRBD1	TRBV5-4	TRBJ2-5	CASSFDRGGETQYF	TGTGCCAGCAGCTTTGACAGGGGGGGGGAGACCCAGTACTTC
NA	NA	TRBV7-9	TRBJ2-7	CASSSHYEQYF	TGTGCCAGCAGCTCTCACTACGAGCAGTACTTC
NA	NA	TRBV19	TRBJ2-2	CASSTLGSTGELFF	TGTGCCAGTAGCACCCTCGGGAGCACCGGGGAGCTGTTTTTT
once	NA	TRBV18	TRBJ1-1	CASSPADLGTEAFF	TGTGCCAGCTCACCAGCAGACCTTGGGACTGAAGCTTTCTTT
NA	TRBD2	TRBV5-4	TRBJ2-1	CASSLAASGGSSYNEQFF	TGTGCCAGCAGCTTGGCGGCCAGCGGGGGGAGCTCCTACAATGAGCAGTTCTTC
NA	NA	TRBV5-1	TRBJ2-1	CASSFQPIGSYNEQFF	TGCGCCAGCAGCTTCCAGCCAATTGGCTCCTACAATGAGCAGTTCTTC
NA	TRBD1	TRBV11-2	TRBJ1-6	CASRRPGQGTNSPLHF	TGTGCCAGCAGACGTCCGGGACAGGGAACTAATTCACCCCTCCACTTT
NA	NA	TRBV28	TRBJ1-5	CASSLYRQGNQPQHF	TGTGCCAGCAGTTTATACCGTCAAGGCAATCAGCCCCAGCATTTT
NA	NA	TRBV7-9	TRBJ2-2	CASSPGGTGELFF	TGTGCCAGCAGCCCCGGGGGCACCGGGGAGCTGTTTTTT
NA	NA	TRBV6-5	TRBJ2-2	CASSYSGGGSGELFF	TGTGCCAGCAGTTACTCAGGAGGGGGTTCCGGGGAGCTGTTTTTT
NA	NA	TRBV2	TRBJ2-1	CASSVRGYNEQFF	TGTGCCAGCAGTGTTCGGGGCTACAATGAGCAGTTCTTC
NA	NA	TRBV7-2	TRBJ1-4	CASSLVTGVNEKLFF	TGTGCCAGCAGCTTAGTAACGGGGGTTAATGAAAAACTGTTTTTT
NA	NA	TRBV10-3	TRBJ2-1	CAIQDSTNEQFF	TGTGCCATCCAGGACTCGACCAATGAGCAGTTCTTC
once	TRBD2	TRBV5-1	TRBJ2-1	CASSLAGGDGNEQFF	TGCGCCAGCAGCTTAGCGGGAGGGGATGGCAATGAGCAGTTCTTC
NA	TRBD2	TRBV30	TRBJ2-2	CAWSLGLAGANTGELFF	TGTGCCTGGAGTCTCGGACTAGCGGGAGCAAACACCGGGGAGCTGTTTTTT
NA	TRBD1	TRBV5-1	TRBJ1-2	CASSSAGQTSYGYTF	TGCGCCAGCAGCTCCGCGGGACAGACATCCTATGGCTACACCTTC
NA	NA	TRBV29-1	TRBJ2-1	CSVELRAYNEQFF	TGCAGCGTTGAATTGCGAGCTTACAATGAGCAGTTCTTC
NA	TRBD2	TRBV5-1	TRBJ2-2	CASLREGPTGELFF	TGCGCCAGCCTCCGGGAGGGCCCCACCGGGGAGCTGTTTTTT
NA	NA	TRBV25-1	TRBJ1-1	CASAVTVNTEAFF	TGTGCCAGCGCAGTAACGGTGAACACTGAAGCTTTCTTT
NA	NA	TRBV10-3	TRBJ2-3	CAISGPRGSTDTQYF	TGTGCCATCAGCGGCCCGCGCGGGAGCACAGATACGCAGTATTTT
NA	TRBD1	TRBV7-6	TRBJ1-4	CASSLAGTGRGANEKLFF	TGTGCCAGCAGCTTAGCAGGGACAGGGCGGGGAGCTAATGAAAAACTGTTTTTT
NA	NA	TRBV5-4	TRBJ2-4	CASSLGGELTKNIQYF	TGTGCCAGCAGCTTGGGGGGCGAGCTTACCAAAAACATTCAGTACTTC
NA	NA	TRBV7-9	TRBJ1-6	CASSSQQGSNSPLHF	TGTGCCAGCAGCTCCCAACAGGGAAGTAATTCACCCCTCCACTTT
NA	NA	TRBV18	TRBJ2-1	CASSPTSYNEQFF	TGTGCCAGCTCCCCCACCTCATACAATGAGCAGTTCTTC
NA	TRBD1	TRBV29-1	TRBJ1-1	CSVLGQGTEAFF	TGCAGCGTTCTGGGACAGGGAACTGAAGCTTTCTTT
NA	NA	TRBV30	TRBJ1-2	CAWNGVGADGYTF	TGTGCCTGGAATGGGGTGGGGGCTGATGGCTACACCTTC
NA	TRBD1	TRBV5-1	TRBJ1-1	CASSSGTGGSEAFF	TGCGCCAGCAGCTCCGGGACAGGGGGTTCTGAAGCTTTCTTT
NA	TRBD1	TRBV5-4	TRBJ2-7	CASSLGQDYEQYF	TGTGCCAGCAGCCTTGGACAGGACTACGAGCAGTACTTC
NA	TRBD2	TRBV27	TRBJ2-2	CASRGSGGRGGELFF	TGTGCCAGCAGGGGTAGCGGGGGGAGAGGCGGGGAGCTGTTTTTT
NA	TRBD2	TRBV5-6	TRBJ2-3	CASSESGVMADTQYF	TGTGCCAGCAGCGAGAGCGGGGTGATGGCGGATACGCAGTATTTT
NA	NA	TRBV27	TRBJ1-3	CASRGAGKLGNTIYF	TGTGCCAGCAGAGGAGCAGGGAAGCTTGGAAACACCATATATTTT
NA	TRBD2	TRBV6-1	TRBJ2-3	CASSVAGGPNTQYF	TGTGCCAGCAGTGTGGCGGGGGGGCCGAATACGCAGTATTTT
few	NA	TRBV6-1	TRBJ1-4	CASSDRNEKLFF	TGTGCCAGCAGTGACAGGAATGAAAAACTGTTTTTT
NA	TRBD2	TRBV6-5	TRBJ2-7	CASSYGRESPYEQYF	TGTGCCAGCAGTTACGGGCGGGAGTCCCCCTACGAGCAGTACTTC